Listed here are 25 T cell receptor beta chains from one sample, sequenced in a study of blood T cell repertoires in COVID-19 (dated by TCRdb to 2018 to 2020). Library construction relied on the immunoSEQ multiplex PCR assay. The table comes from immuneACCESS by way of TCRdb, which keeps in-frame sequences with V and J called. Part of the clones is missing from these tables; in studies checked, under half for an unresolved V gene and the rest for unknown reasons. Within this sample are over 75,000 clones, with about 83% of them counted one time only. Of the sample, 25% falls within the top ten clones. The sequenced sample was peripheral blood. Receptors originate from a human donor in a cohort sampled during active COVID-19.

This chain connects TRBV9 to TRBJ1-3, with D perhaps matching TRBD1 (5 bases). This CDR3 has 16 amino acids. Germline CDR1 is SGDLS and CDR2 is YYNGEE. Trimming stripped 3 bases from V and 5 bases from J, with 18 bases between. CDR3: CASSAYTTGPRNTIYF. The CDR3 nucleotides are TGTGCCAGCAGCGCGTACACCACAGGCCCCCGAAACACCATATATTTT.

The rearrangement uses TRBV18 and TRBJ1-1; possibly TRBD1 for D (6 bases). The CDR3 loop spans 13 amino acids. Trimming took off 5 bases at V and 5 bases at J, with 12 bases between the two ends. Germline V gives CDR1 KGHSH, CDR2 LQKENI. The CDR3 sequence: CASSRVQGTEAFF. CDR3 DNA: TGTGCCAGCTCAAGGGTCCAGGGGACTGAAGCTTTCTTT.

Here the CDR3 DNA reads TGTGCCAGCAGCCCGAGCGGGGGGGCAGAGGAGCAGTTCTTC. Its protein is CASSPSGGAEEQFF. This chain links TRBV7-6 with TRBJ2-1; 10 nucleotides match TRBD2. CDR1 is SGHVS and CDR2 is FNYEAQ in the germline V gene. The CDR3 loop spans 14 amino acids. V shed 5 bases and J 10 bases; nucleotides not matched to a gene: 8.

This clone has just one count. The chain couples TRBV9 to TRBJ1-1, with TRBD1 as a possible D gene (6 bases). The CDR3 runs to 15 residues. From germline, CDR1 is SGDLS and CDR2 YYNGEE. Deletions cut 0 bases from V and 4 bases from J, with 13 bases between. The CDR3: CASSVAKGVGTEAFF. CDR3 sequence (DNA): TGTGCCAGCAGCGTAGCAAAGGGGGTGGGCACTGAAGCTTTCTTT.

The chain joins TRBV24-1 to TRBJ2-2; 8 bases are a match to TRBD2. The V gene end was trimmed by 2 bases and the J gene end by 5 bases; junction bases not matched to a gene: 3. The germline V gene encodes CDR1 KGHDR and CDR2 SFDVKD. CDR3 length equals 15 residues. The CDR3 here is CATSDYSGITGELFF. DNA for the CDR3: TGTGCCACCAGTGATTATAGCGGGATTACCGGGGAGCTGTTTTTT.

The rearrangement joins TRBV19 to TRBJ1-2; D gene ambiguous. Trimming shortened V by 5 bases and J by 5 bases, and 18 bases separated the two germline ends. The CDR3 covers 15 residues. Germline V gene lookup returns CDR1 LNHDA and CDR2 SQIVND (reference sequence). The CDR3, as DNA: TGTGCCAGTAGTCCGTCGTCCTCACACCCTTATGGCTACACCTTC. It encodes CASSPSSSHPYGYTF.

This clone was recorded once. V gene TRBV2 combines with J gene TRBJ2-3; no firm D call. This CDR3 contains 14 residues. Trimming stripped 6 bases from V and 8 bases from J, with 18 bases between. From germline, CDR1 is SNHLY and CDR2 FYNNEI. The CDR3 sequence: CASRASAVSGTQYF. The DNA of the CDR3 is TGTGCCAGCAGGGCCAGTGCCGTAAGTGGTACGCAGTATTTT. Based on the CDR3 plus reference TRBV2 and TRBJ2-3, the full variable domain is EPEVTQTPSHQVTQMGQEVILRCVPISNHLYFYWYRQILGQKVEFLVSFYNNEISEKSEIFDDQFSVERPDGSNFTLKIRSTKLEDSAMYFCASRASAVSGTQYFGPGTRLTVL.

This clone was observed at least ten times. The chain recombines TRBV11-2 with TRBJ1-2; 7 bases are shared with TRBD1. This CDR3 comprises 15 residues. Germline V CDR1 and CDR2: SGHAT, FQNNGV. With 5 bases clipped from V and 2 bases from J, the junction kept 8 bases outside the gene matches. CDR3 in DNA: TGTGCCAGCAGCGCCCGACAGGGATGGAACTATGGCTACACCTTC. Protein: CASSARQGWNYGYTF.

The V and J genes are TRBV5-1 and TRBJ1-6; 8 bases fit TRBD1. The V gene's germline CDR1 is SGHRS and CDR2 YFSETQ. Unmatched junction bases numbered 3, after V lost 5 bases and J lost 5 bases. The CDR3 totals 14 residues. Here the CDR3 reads CASRETGDNSPLHF. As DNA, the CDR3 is TGCGCCAGCAGAGAGACAGGGGATAATTCACCCCTCCACTTT.

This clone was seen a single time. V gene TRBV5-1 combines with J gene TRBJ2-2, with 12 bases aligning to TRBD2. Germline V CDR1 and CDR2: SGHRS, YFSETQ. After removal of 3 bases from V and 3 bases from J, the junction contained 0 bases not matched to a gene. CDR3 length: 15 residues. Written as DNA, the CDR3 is TGCGCCAGCAGCTGGACTAGCGGGGACACCGGGGAGCTGTTTTTT. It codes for CASSWTSGDTGELFF.

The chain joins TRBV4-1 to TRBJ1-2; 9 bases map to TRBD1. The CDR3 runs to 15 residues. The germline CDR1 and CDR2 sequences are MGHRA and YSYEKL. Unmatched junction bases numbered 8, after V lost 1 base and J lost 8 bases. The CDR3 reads CASSQVGQGKGGYTF. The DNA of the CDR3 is TGCGCCAGCAGCCAAGTAGGACAGGGGAAAGGCGGCTACACCTTC.

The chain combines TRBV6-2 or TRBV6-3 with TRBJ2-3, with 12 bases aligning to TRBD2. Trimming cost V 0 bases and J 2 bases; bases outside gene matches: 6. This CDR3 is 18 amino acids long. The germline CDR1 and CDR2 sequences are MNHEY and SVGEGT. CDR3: CASSYSGTSGFLTDTQYF. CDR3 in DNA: TGTGCCAGCAGTTACTCGGGGACTAGCGGGTTTCTCACAGATACGCAGTATTTT.

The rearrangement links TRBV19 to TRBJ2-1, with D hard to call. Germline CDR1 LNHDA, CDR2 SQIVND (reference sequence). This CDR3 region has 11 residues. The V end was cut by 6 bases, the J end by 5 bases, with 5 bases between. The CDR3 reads CASRLNNEQFF. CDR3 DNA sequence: TGTGCCAGTAGACTAAACAATGAGCAGTTCTTC.

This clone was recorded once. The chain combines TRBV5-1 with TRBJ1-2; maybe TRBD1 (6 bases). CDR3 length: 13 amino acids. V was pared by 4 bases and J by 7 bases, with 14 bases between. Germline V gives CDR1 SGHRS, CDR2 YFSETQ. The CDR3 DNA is TGCGCCAGCAGCCTGGACAGTGGAACTGGCTACACCTTC. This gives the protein CASSLDSGTGYTF.

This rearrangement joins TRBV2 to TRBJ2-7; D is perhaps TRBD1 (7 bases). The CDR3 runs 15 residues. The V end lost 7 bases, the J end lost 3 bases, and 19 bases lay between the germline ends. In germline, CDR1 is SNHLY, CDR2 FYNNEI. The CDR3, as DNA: TGTGCCAGCACCGGACAGGACTATAACCGCTACGAGCAGTACTTC. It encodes CASTGQDYNRYEQYF.

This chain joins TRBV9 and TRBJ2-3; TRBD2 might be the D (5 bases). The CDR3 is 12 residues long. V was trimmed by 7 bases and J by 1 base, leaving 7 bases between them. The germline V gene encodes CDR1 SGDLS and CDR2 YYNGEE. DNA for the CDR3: TGTGCCAGCGGGCGGGGCACAGATACGCAGTATTTT. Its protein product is CASGRGTDTQYF. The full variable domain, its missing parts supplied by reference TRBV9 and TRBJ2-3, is DSGVTQTPKHLITATGQRVTLRCSPRSGDLSVYWYQQSLDQGLQFLIQYYNGEERAKGNILERFSAQQFPDLHSELNLSSLELGDSALYFCASGRGTDTQYFGPGTRLTVL.

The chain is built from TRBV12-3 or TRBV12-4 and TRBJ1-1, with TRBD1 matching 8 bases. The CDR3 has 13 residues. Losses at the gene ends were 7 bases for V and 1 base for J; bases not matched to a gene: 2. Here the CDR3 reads CASTDRGNTEAFF. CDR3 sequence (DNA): TGTGCCAGCACCGACAGGGGGAACACTGAAGCTTTCTTT.

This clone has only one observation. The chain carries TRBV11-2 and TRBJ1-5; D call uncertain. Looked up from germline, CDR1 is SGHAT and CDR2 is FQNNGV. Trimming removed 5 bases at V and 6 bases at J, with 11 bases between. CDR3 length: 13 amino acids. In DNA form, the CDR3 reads TGTGCCAGCAGCCTTTTCCTAGGTCAGCCCCAGCATTTT. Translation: CASSLFLGQPQHF.

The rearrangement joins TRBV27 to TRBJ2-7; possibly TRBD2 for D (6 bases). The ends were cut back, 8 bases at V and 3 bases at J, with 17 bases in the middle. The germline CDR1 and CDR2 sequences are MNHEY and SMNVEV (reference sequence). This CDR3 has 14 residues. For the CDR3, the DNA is TGTGCCAGCTCCGGGCAGGGAGGTCTCTACGAGCAGTACTTC. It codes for CASSGQGGLYEQYF.

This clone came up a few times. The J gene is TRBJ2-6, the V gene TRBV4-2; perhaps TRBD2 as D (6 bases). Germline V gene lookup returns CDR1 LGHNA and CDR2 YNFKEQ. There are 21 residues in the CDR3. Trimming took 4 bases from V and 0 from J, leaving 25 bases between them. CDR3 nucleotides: TGTGCCAGCAGCCTCCAGGGTAGCGGAGGATTGGGCAGCTCTGGGGCCAACGTCCTGACTTTC. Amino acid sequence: CASSLQGSGGLGSSGANVLTF.

CDR3 sequence reads: CASSPRASGGETQYF. The CDR3 nucleotides are TGTGCCAGCTCACCACGGGCTAGCGGGGGAGAGACCCAGTACTTC. The rearrangement uses TRBV18 and TRBJ2-5; 10 bases fit TRBD2. The CDR3 extends over 15 amino acids. J lost 4 bases, V lost 1 base, and 3 bases had no gene match. CDR1 and CDR2 (germline): KGHSH, LQKENI.

CDR3 region: CASSQYRQGIGGYEQYF. The CDR3 nucleotides are TGCGCCAGCAGCCAGTACAGACAGGGAATTGGGGGATACGAGCAGTACTTC. The V call is TRBV4-3, the J call TRBJ2-7, with TRBD1 matching over 7 bases. CDR3 length: 17 amino acids. After removal of 3 bases from V and 4 bases from J, the junction contained 15 bases not matched to a gene. Germline CDR1 is LGHNA and CDR2 is YSLEER.

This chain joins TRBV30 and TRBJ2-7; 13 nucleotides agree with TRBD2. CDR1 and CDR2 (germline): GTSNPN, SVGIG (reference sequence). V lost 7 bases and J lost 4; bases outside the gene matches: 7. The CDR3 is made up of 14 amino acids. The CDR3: CASSGLAGEYEQYF. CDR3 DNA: TGTGCCTCCTCTGGACTAGCGGGAGAGTACGAGCAGTACTTC.

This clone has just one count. Here the CDR3 DNA reads TGCAGCGCCCGACGTGACAATAATATCCAGTTCTTC. Its translation is CSARRDNNIQFF. The chain recombines TRBV29-1 with TRBJ2-1; D is uncertain. The CDR3 extends over 12 amino acids. The V gene lost 7 bases and the J gene lost 13 bases, with 20 bases spanning the gap. Germline V gene data show CDR1 as SQVTM and CDR2 as ANQGSEA.

The CDR3 coding sequence is TGTGCCAGCAGCTTGGGAGGGCTCAGACTAGCGGACTACGAGCAGTACTTC. Amino acid sequence: CASSLGGLRLADYEQYF. J is TRBJ2-7 and V is TRBV5-6; 9 bases are a match to TRBD2. This CDR3 contains 17 residues. The V and J ends lost 0 bases and 3 bases, in that order; junction bases with no gene match: 10. Germline V gene sequence: CDR1 SGHDT, CDR2 YYEEEE. The whole variable domain, remainder taken from reference TRBV5-6 and TRBJ2-7, is DAGVTQSPTHLIKTRGQQVTLRCSPKSGHDTVSWYQQALGQGPQFIFQYYEEEERQRGNFPDRFSGHQFPNYSSELNVNALLLGDSALYLCASSLGGLRLADYEQYFGPGTRLTVT.